This TCR beta chain appears in the sequencing data of a study of CD8 T cells in ankylosing spondylitis. Overall study findings and caveats: Relatively scarce in peripheral blood, disease-linked clones were CD8+. In reactive arthritis synovial fluid and blood, some motif variants had been reported before.

This clonotype has only a few counts. Its antigen is as yet unknown. This CDR3 is built from 14 residues. Germline lookup yields CDR1 SNHLY and CDR2 FYNNEI. V lost 5 bases to trimming and J lost 8 bases, with 18 bases between them. Library preparation for TCR beta used quantitative 5'-RACE with molecular barcodes. TCRdb reprocessed the 5' RACE reads with MiXCR, giving one entry per CDR3 protein. This table has 250,000 to 350,000 distinct CDR3 sequences, around 20% appearing once. The clonotype comes from a female donor with ankylosing spondylitis or in good health (not recorded which). The chain employs TRBV2 and TRBJ1-2; possibly TRBD1 for D (5 bases). The sequencing input was blood, either unsorted or a sorted T cell fraction (not recorded which). The CDR3 nucleotides read TGTGCCAGCAGTCGCCTCCTGGACGGGGGAGGCTACACCTTC. Its protein is CASSRLLDGGGYTF.